This TCR beta chain was found in a study of cytomegalovirus exposure and HLA in healthy donors. The donors were healthy bone marrow donors. This CDR3 is built from 16 residues. V shed 1 base, J shed 3 bases, and the junction held 7 bases outside the gene matches. Germline CDR1 LGHNT, CDR2 FRNRAP. As for this clone: Its antigen is unidentified.

Notes on the study in general: Reports indicate that TCR beta sequences accurately predicted the HLA-A and HLA-B alleles of most subjects. While the bulk of TCR sequences proved rare, some public TCRs turned up in many donors. Some V segments, including TRBV6-2 and TRBV6-3, were excluded as indistinguishable.

PCR was performed using 60 Vbeta and 13 Jbeta primers. Clones were read by immunoSEQ multiplex PCR, and TCRdb kept only the in-frame ones, dropping some. The sample contains 100,000 to 150,000 clones, 81% of which appear only once. V and J are TRBV12-5 and TRBJ1-2; 8 nucleotides align to TRBD1. Sequenced input: PBMCs. The origin of this receptor is a man aged 18 to 29 in good health and CMV-seropositive. CDR3 amino acids: CASGLGSQGEHYGYTF. DNA of the CDR3: TGTGCTAGTGGTTTGGGATCACAGGGGGAACACTATGGCTACACCTTC.